This T cell receptor beta chain came from a study of blood T cell repertoires in COVID-19. In the study overall: Acute and convalescent COVID-19 samples came from the United States, Italy and Spain.

Profiled with immunoSEQ multiplex PCR; TCRdb holds only in-frame clones, not every one. In the table there are approximately 220,000 clones, 83% of which are singletons. The receptor's source is a middle-aged woman who had been exposed to COVID-19. Sample: PBMCs or T cells enriched from blood (not recorded which).

The DNA of the CDR3 is TGTGCCAGCAGCTTGGACATGGGGAACACTGAAGCTTTCTTT. Translation gives CASSLDMGNTEAFF. The chain has TRBV11-2 and TRBJ1-1; possible D gene TRBD1, 5 bases. V lost 3 bases to trimming and J lost 1 base, with 9 bases between them. This CDR3 contains 14 residues. Per the germline V gene, CDR1 is SGHAT and CDR2 is FQNNGV.